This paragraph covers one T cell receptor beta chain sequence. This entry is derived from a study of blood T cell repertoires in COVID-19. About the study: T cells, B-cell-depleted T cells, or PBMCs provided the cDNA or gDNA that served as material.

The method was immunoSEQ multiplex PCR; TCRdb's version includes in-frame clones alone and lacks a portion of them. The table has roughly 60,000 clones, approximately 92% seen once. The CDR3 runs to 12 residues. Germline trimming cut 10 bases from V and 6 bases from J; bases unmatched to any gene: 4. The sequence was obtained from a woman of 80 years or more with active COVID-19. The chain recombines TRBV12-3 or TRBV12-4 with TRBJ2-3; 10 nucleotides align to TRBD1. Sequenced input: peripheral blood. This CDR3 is CATGQGDDTQYF. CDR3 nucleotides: TGTGCCACAGGACAGGGGGATGATACGCAGTATTTT.